These T cell receptor beta chains were read from a single sample in a study of T cell responses to AZD1222 COVID-19 vaccine. Sequencing was performed with immunoSEQ multiplex PCR; in TCRdb, only in-frame clones are kept and a portion is missing. The table lists just over 150,000 clones, approximately 90% of them singletons, with about 1.7% in the top ten. The source was peripheral blood, collected on day 0 of AZD1222 vaccination. Receptors were obtained from an adult in good health. Each CDR3 is given with its conserved first and last residue. Clone sizes are given selectively: once, few, many, or a class where the clone is expanded.

size	V	CDR3
NA	TRBV4-3	CASSQDPGVGGGTQYF
NA	TRBV30	CAWSGPGQGAGGYTF
NA	TRBV7-9	CASSLGAGTTYEQYF
NA	TRBV18	CASSPQGAETQYF
NA	TRBV11-2	CASSFAGATYEQYF
NA	TRBV28	CASSEPPGDEKLFF
NA	TRBV30	CAWSVTRQGNQPQHF
NA	TRBV5-1	CASRSGSSNNEQFF
NA	TRBV19	CASSVSRTNEKLFF
NA	TRBV15	CATSRSGTGTYEQYF
NA	TRBV11-3	CASSLRNTEAFF
NA	TRBV7-9	CASSGYISYEQYF
NA	TRBV5-4	CASSPTLIKNYGYTF
NA	TRBV6-5	CASSYGQFNQPQHF
once	TRBV28	CASSLGGGDYGYTF
NA	TRBV7-2	CASKLRREPNTGELFF